This T cell receptor (beta chain) was sequenced during a study of cytomegalovirus exposure and HLA in healthy donors. V shed 3 bases, J shed 9 bases, and the junction held 9 bases outside the gene matches. Germline V gene data show CDR1 as MNHNS and CDR2 as SASEGT. The CDR3 is 15 amino acids. There are a few counts of this clone. Data came from immunoSEQ multiplex PCR; TCRdb stores just in-frame clones and leaves some out. The repertoire holds some 49,000 clones, with 94% as singletons. The rearrangement joins TRBV6-1 to TRBJ2-1; TRBD1 matches 9 bases. Sequencing input: PBMCs. This TCR derives from a woman younger than 30 in good health and CMV-seropositive. CDR3 residues: CASSDGDRESGEQFF. The CDR3 DNA sequence: TGTGCCAGCAGTGACGGGGACAGGGAAAGTGGTGAGCAGTTCTTC.